This T cell receptor (beta chain) is drawn from a study of T cell responses to AZD1222 COVID-19 vaccine. Whole-study context: Second doses were pooled across both intervals (about 4 or about 12 weeks).

Measured with immunoSEQ multiplex PCR; TCRdb has only the in-frame clones, and not every one. The top ten clones hold approximately 4.8% of a sample with over 120,000 clones, roughly 92% of them seen once. This CDR3 comprises 14 residues. The V end lost 3 bases, the J end lost 4 bases, and 10 bases lay between the germline ends. The germline gives CDR1 MDHEN, CDR2 SYDVKM. The specimen was peripheral blood, collected on day 0 of AZD1222 vaccination. This receptor was obtained from an adult in good health. The chain uses TRBV28 and TRBJ1-5; D is unclear. CDR3 protein: CASSLSRLNQPQHF. The CDR3 DNA reads as TGTGCCAGCAGTTTGTCCAGGCTGAATCAGCCCCAGCATTTT.